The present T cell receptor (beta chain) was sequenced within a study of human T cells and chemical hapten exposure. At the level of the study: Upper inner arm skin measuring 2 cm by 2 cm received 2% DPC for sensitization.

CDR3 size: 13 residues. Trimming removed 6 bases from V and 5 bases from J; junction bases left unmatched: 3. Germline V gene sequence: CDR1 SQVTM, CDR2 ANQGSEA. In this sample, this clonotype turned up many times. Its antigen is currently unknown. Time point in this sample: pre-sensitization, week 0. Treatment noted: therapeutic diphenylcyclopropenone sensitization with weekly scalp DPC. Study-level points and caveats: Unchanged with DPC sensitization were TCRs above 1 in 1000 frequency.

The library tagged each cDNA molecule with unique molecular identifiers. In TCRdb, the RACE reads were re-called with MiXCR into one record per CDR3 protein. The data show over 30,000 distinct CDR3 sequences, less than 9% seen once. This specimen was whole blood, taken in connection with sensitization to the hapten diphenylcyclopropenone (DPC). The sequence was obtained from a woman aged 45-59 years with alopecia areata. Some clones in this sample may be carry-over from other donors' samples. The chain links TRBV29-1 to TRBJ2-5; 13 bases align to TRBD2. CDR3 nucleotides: TGCAGCGTCAGGACTAGCGGGAGTGAGACCCAGTACTTC. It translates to CSVRTSGSETQYF.